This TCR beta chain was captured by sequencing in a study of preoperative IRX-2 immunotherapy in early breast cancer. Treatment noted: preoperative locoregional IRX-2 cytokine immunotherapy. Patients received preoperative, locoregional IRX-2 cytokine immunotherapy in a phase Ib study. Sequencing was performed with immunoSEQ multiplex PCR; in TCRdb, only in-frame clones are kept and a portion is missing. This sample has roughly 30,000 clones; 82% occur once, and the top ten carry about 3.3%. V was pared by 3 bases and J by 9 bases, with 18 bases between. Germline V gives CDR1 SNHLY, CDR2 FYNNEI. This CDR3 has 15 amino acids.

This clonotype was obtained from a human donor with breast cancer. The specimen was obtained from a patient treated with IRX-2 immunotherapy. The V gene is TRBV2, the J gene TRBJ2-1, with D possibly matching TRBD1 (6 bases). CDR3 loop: CASSELSARGGEQFF. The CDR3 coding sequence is TGTGCCAGCAGTGAGCTTAGCGCCAGGGGTGGTGAGCAGTTCTTC.